These 17 T cell receptor beta chains were all obtained from the same sample, sequenced in a study of cytomegalovirus exposure and HLA in healthy donors. Researchers ran the PCR with 60 Vbeta and 13 Jbeta primers. The protocol was immunoSEQ multiplex PCR, while the TCRdb copy is restricted to in-frame clones and leaves out a portion. The sample lists approximately 100,000 clones, around 60% occurring once. The sequenced sample consisted of PBMCs. Source of these receptors: a human donor in good health.

The rearrangement joins TRBV7-2 to TRBJ1-1; D is perhaps TRBD1 (5 bases). Germline CDR1 SGHTA, CDR2 FQGNSA. CDR3 length equals 12 residues. The V and J ends lost 2 bases and 8 bases respectively, with 9 bases between them. CDR3 in amino acids: CASSLLRTEAFF. CDR3 coding DNA: TGTGCCAGCAGCTTACTCCGGACAGAAGCTTTCTTT.

This clone was seen more than once but under ten times. The V gene is TRBV7-2, the J gene TRBJ1-5; perhaps TRBD1 as D (6 bases). Germline V lookup: CDR1 SGHTA, CDR2 FQGNSA. There are 15 residues in the CDR3. V was cut by 5 bases and J by 3 bases, with 14 bases left in between. The CDR3 spells CASSPRTVNNQPQHF. For the CDR3, the DNA is TGTGCCAGCAGCCCCCGGACAGTGAACAATCAGCCCCAGCATTTT.

Turning to this clone: One end of the junction varies from germline; a read error may be responsible. This rearrangement joins TRBV7-8 to TRBJ2-3, with 8 nucleotides matching TRBD2. Germline-derived CDR1 and CDR2 are SGHVS and FQNEAQ. CDR3 length equals 16 residues. The chain's CDR3 is CASTLGSGGNTDTQYF. CDR3 sequence (DNA): TGTGCCAGCACCTTAGGAAGCGGGGGTAACACAGATACGCAGTATTTT. The entire variable domain, with the rest obtained from reference TRBV7-8 and TRBJ2-3, is as follows: GAGVSQSPRYKVAKRGQDVALRCDPISGHVSLFWYQQALGQGPEFLTYFQNEAQLDKSGLPSDRFFAERPEGSVSTLKIQRTQQEDSAVYLCASTLGSGGNTDTQYFGPGTRLTVL.

V usage is TRBV7-2 and J usage is TRBJ2-2, with TRBD2 matching over 10 bases. The CDR3 runs 15 residues. The V gene's germline CDR1 is SGHTA and CDR2 FQGNSA. Losses at the gene ends were 4 bases for V and 6 bases for J; bases not matched to a gene: 5. As DNA, the CDR3 is TGTGCCAGCAGCTATAGCGGGGGGTCCGCCGGGGAGCTGTTTTTT. Amino acid sequence: CASSYSGGSAGELFF.

CDR3 residues: CASSGDRGNYGYTF. Here the CDR3 DNA reads TGTGCCAGCAGTGGGGACAGGGGAAACTATGGCTACACCTTC. The chain uses TRBV27 and TRBJ1-2; 10 bases match TRBD1. CDR1 is MNHEY, CDR2 SMNVEV, per germline (reference sequence). J lost 2 bases, V lost 5 bases, and 2 bases had no gene match. This CDR3 has 14 residues.

The chain combines TRBV6-6 with TRBJ1-6, with 7 bases matching TRBD1. The CDR3 is 14 amino acids. Germline trimming cut 5 bases from V and 7 bases from J; bases unmatched to any gene: 5. Looked up from germline, CDR1 is MNHNY and CDR2 is SVGAGI (reference sequence). The CDR3 DNA follows: TGTGCCAGCAGTCAACCGGGACAGAATTCACCCCTCCACTTT. Protein product: CASSQPGQNSPLHF.

The V and J genes are TRBV27 and TRBJ1-6; 9 nucleotides match TRBD1. CDR3 length: 14 amino acids. CDR1 MNHEY and CDR2 SMNVEV come from the germline V gene (reference sequence). V dropped 5 bases and J dropped 7; count of bases not matched to a gene: 3. CDR3 nucleotides: TGTGCCAGCAGTAATGACAGGGGGAATTCACCCCTCCACTTT. This gives the protein CASSNDRGNSPLHF.

This clone was counted between two and nine times. This same CDR3 is encoded by further DNA sequences in the sample. The chain couples TRBV5-4 to TRBJ1-6; D is ambiguous. CDR1 is SGHNT, CDR2 YYREEE, per germline (reference sequence). Between the trimmed V and J ends, which lost 0 bases and 6 bases, there was a span of 7 bases. This CDR3 spans 14 amino acids. CDR3 protein: CASSLVNSNSPLHF. The CDR3, as DNA: TGTGCCAGCAGCTTGGTAAACTCTAATTCACCCCTCCACTTT.

J is TRBJ1-1 and V is TRBV6-5, with D uncertain. CDR1 MNHEY and CDR2 SVGAGI come from the germline V gene. The ends were cut back, 0 bases at V and 5 bases at J, with 10 bases in the middle. This CDR3 spans 14 amino acids. CDR3 sequence: CASSYSNSRTEAFF. The CDR3 DNA is TGTGCCAGCAGTTACTCGAATTCCCGGACTGAAGCTTTCTTT.

This clone was seen a few times. The chain is built from TRBV9 and TRBJ2-4; D may be TRBD2 (6 bases). Germline V gene data show CDR1 as SGDLS and CDR2 as YYNGEE. This CDR3 contains 13 residues. Trimming removed 4 bases at V and 12 bases at J, with 17 bases between. The CDR3 reads CASSPTLAGHQYF. The CDR3 DNA follows: TGTGCCAGCAGCCCCACCTTGGCGGGGCATCAGTACTTC. Variable domain in full (rest from reference TRBV9 and TRBJ2-4): DSGVTQTPKHLITATGQRVTLRCSPRSGDLSVYWYQQSLDQGLQFLIQYYNGEERAKGNILERFSAQQFPDLHSELNLSSLELGDSALYFCASSPTLAGHQYFGAGTRLSVL.

This chain links TRBV5-6 with TRBJ2-1; D is perhaps TRBD2 (6 bases). V dropped 3 bases and J dropped 8 bases, with 6 bases sitting between them. This CDR3 spans 11 amino acids. The germline V gene has CDR1 SGHDT and CDR2 YYEEEE. The CDR3 loop is CASSWGDEQFF. CDR3 coding DNA: TGTGCCAGCAGCTGGGGGGATGAGCAGTTCTTC.

The chain is built from TRBV18 and TRBJ2-7; 9 nucleotides line up with TRBD1. Germline CDR1 is KGHSH and CDR2 is LQKENI. CDR3 size: 17 residues. Germline trimming cut 3 bases from V and 5 bases from J; bases unmatched to any gene: 14. CDR3 sequence (DNA): TGTGCCAGCTCACCGACTACCCCGGGACAGGGAGTCCACGAGCAGTACTTC. Translation gives CASSPTTPGQGVHEQYF.

This rearrangement joins TRBV9 to TRBJ2-2; 9 bases are a match to TRBD2. CDR1 SGDLS and CDR2 YYNGEE come from the germline V gene. V gave up 2 bases and J gave up 4 bases; unmatched junction bases: 3. The CDR3 has 15 residues. The CDR3 protein is CASSVGLALTGELFF. The CDR3 DNA reads TGTGCCAGCAGCGTGGGACTAGCTCTCACCGGGGAGCTGTTTTTT. The whole variable domain, filled in from reference TRBV9 and TRBJ2-2, reads DSGVTQTPKHLITATGQRVTLRCSPRSGDLSVYWYQQSLDQGLQFLIQYYNGEERAKGNILERFSAQQFPDLHSELNLSSLELGDSALYFCASSVGLALTGELFFGEGSRLTVL.

The chain employs TRBV5-1 and TRBJ2-1, with 11 bases identical to TRBD2. The CDR3 spans 16 residues. CDR1 SGHRS and CDR2 YFSETQ come from the germline V gene. The V and J ends lost 3 bases and 7 bases, in that order; junction bases with no gene match: 9. For the CDR3, the DNA is TGCGCCAGCAGCTGGCGGGTTAGCGGGGGGGCTAATGAGCAGTTCTTC. It is translated as CASSWRVSGGANEQFF.

Of note for this clone: The junction departs from germline at one end; a sequencing error may be responsible. This rearrangement joins TRBV7-6 to TRBJ2-5; D is possibly TRBD1 (5 bases). Germline loops: CDR1 SGHVS, CDR2 FNYEAQ. The CDR3 length is 13 residues. The CDR3 loop is CASSLASGFPLDF. The CDR3 nucleotides read TGTGCCAGCAGCTTAGCCTCAGGGTTTCCCTTGGACTTC. The whole variable domain, filled in from reference TRBV7-6 and TRBJ2-5, reads GAGVSQSPRYKVTKRGQDVALRCDPISGHVSLYWYRQALGQGPEFLTYFNYEAQQDKSGLPNDRFSAERPEGSISTLTIQRTEQRDSAMYRCASSLASGFPLDFGPGTRLLVL.

The gene calls are TRBV4-1 and TRBJ2-3, with 8 bases aligning to TRBD2. This CDR3 comprises 16 residues. The V segment lost 5 bases and the J segment 0 bases; nucleotides outside the gene matches: 7. Germline CDR1 and CDR2: MGHRA and YSYEKL. The CDR3 DNA sequence: TGCGCCAGCAGCTACCGCAGCGGGGGAAGCACAGATACGCAGTATTTT. Translation: CASSYRSGGSTDTQYF.

The gene calls are TRBV4-3 and TRBJ1-2; D is perhaps TRBD1 (6 bases). The CDR3 consists of 18 residues. The V and J ends lost 0 bases and 4 bases respectively, with 21 bases between them. CDR1 is LGHNA, CDR2 YSLEER, per germline. The CDR3 spells CASSQDRHGRGFFYGYTF. The CDR3, as DNA: TGCGCCAGCAGCCAAGATCGCCACGGCAGGGGCTTTTTCTATGGCTACACCTTC.